This section outlines one T cell receptor (beta chain) sequence together with its context. The data were taken from a study of blood T cells in healthy people across ages. For the second PCR, which ran for 7 to 11 cycles, a sample-barcoded 5' primer and a J-beta primer mix were used. One entry per CDR3 protein results from TCRdb running MiXCR on the 5' RACE reads. The sample shows around 1.5 million distinct CDR3 sequences, approximately 59% of them seen only once. The length of the CDR3 is 15 residues. Germline V gene lookup returns CDR1 SGHAT and CDR2 FQNNGV. J lost 8 bases, V lost 1 base, and 6 bases had no gene match.

Sequenced: blood. The chain couples TRBV11-2 to TRBJ2-1, with TRBD2 identical over 9 bases. The sequence came from a man younger than 35 in good health. The CDR3 loop is CASSLADSGRHEQFF. The CDR3 region has the DNA TGTGCCAGCAGCTTAGCTGATAGCGGGAGACATGAGCAGTTCTTC.